Below, 23 T cell receptor beta chains from the same sample are listed, as sequenced in a study of CD8+ T cells in alopecia areata. It was cDNA, reverse transcribed from extracted RNA, that served as the sequencing template. Repertoires were generated with immunoSEQ multiplex PCR, while TCRdb's copy carries only in-frame clones and drops some. The table has roughly 100,000 clones, about nine tenths seen once. Treatment described: oral pan-JAK inhibitor, 5-10 mg twice daily. The material sequenced was CD8+ T cells sorted from blood, taken at roughly week 30, from a patient treated with tofacitinib. The receptors were sampled from a human donor with alopecia areata.

This clone was picked up one time. The gene calls are TRBV30 and TRBJ2-1; D gene uncertain. Trimming took off 0 bases at V and 9 bases at J, with 6 bases between the two ends. Germline CDR1 and CDR2: GTSNPN and SVGIG (reference sequence). The CDR3 spans 11 residues. This CDR3 is CAWSVTAEQFF. CDR3 DNA: TGTGCCTGGAGTGTAACAGCTGAGCAGTTCTTC. Together with reference TRBV30 and TRBJ2-1, the CDR3 gives the full variable domain: SQTIHQWPATLVQPVGSPLSLECTVEGTSNPNLYWYRQAAGRGLQLLFYSVGIGQISSEVPQNLSASRPQDRQFILSSKKLLLSDSGFYLCAWSVTAEQFFGPGTRLTVL.

There are a few counts of this clone. The genes are TRBV19 and TRBJ2-3; 8 bases agree with TRBD2. V trimming: 4 bases; J trimming: 3 bases; junction bases outside the gene matches: 12. CDR1 is LNHDA, CDR2 SQIVND, per germline (reference sequence). The CDR3 length is 17 residues. CDR3 coding DNA: TGTGCCAGTAGTACCTCTATCGCGGGGGGCCTTACAGATACGCAGTATTTT. As protein: CASSTSIAGGLTDTQYF.

This clone has a single count. The CDR3, as DNA: TGTGCCAGCAGCTTAAGTGTCGGGGATAGGAACGAGCAGTACTTC. As protein: CASSLSVGDRNEQYF. V is TRBV7-9 and J is TRBJ2-7; a weak D match, TRBD2 (5 bases). Trimming took 2 bases from V and 5 from J, leaving 16 bases between them. The length of the CDR3 is 15 residues. Germline lookup yields CDR1 SEHNR and CDR2 FQNEAQ (reference sequence).

J is TRBJ1-5 and V is TRBV29-1; D perhaps matches TRBD1 (6 bases). Trimming left V 2 bases short and J 4 bases short, with 9 bases between. The CDR3 extends over 13 amino acids. The V gene's germline CDR1 is SQVTM and CDR2 ANQGSEA. Here the CDR3 DNA reads TGCAGCGTTGAATTCGGACAGAATCAGCCCCAGCATTTT. This translates into CSVEFGQNQPQHF.

This clone appeared once. The DNA of the CDR3 is TGTGCCAGCAACTCCGGGACTGTCGATGAAGCTTTCTTT. Its translation is CASNSGTVDEAFF. The chain has TRBV11-2 and TRBJ1-1; D is possibly TRBD1 (5 bases). V was clipped by 7 bases and J by 7 bases, with 16 bases between them. Per germline, CDR1 SGHAT and CDR2 FQNNGV. CDR3 length: 13 amino acids.

J is TRBJ2-7 and V is TRBV5-1, with D possibly TRBD1 on 5 matching bases. CDR3 size: 13 residues. Trimming cost V 5 bases and J 1 base, with 10 bases left between them. In germline, CDR1 is SGHRS, CDR2 YFSETQ. Here the CDR3 DNA reads TGCGCCAGCAGAGGGGCCGAATCCTACGAGCAGTACTTC. Translated: CASRGAESYEQYF.

The rearrangement links TRBV11-2 to TRBJ1-4, with a tentative D call TRBD1 (6 bases). The germline V gene has CDR1 SGHAT and CDR2 FQNNGV. The germline V and J ends were trimmed by 5 bases and 3 bases, with 13 bases remaining between them. The CDR3 length is 15 residues. The CDR3 DNA sequence: TGTGCCAGCAGCCCACCAGGGGCAGCTAATGAAAAACTGTTTTTT. Its translation is CASSPPGAANEKLFF.

This chain connects TRBV11-3 to TRBJ1-5, with D possibly TRBD1 on 6 matching bases. This CDR3 region has 14 residues. With 5 bases removed from V and 5 bases from J, the gap between germline ends came to 13 bases. CDR1 and CDR2 (germline): SGHNT, YENEEA. CDR3 in DNA: TGTGCCAGCAGCGAACAGGGAACAGATCAGCCCCAGCATTTT. It yields the protein CASSEQGTDQPQHF.

V gene TRBV19 combines with J gene TRBJ2-2; D might be TRBD2 (5 bases). The CDR3 is 13 amino acids. Deletions cut 4 bases from V and 6 bases from J, with 9 bases between. Germline V gives CDR1 LNHDA, CDR2 SQIVND (reference sequence). This CDR3 reads CASSRGSAGELFF. The CDR3 nucleotides are TGTGCCAGTAGTAGAGGGAGCGCCGGGGAGCTGTTTTTT.

J is TRBJ2-7 and V is TRBV7-9; 7 bases map to TRBD1. J gave up 2 bases and V 5 bases, and 6 bases lay outside the gene matches. This CDR3 contains 14 residues. Germline V gives CDR1 SEHNR, CDR2 FQNEAQ (reference sequence). The chain's CDR3 is CASSPGQKPYEQYF. As DNA, the CDR3 is TGTGCCAGCAGCCCGGGACAGAAACCCTACGAGCAGTACTTC.

This clone was seen a single time. V and J are TRBV13 and TRBJ2-7; D uncertain. Trimming stripped 5 bases from V and 2 bases from J, with 7 bases between. This CDR3 is built from 12 residues. Germline lookup yields CDR1 PRHDT and CDR2 FYEKMQ (reference sequence). CDR3 nucleotide sequence: TGTGCCAGCAGCGTCCTCACCTACGAGCAGTACTTC. Its protein is CASSVLTYEQYF.

This chain connects TRBV7-9 to TRBJ1-5, with D hard to call. Trimming shortened V by 1 base and J by 4 bases, and 8 bases separated the two germline ends. The CDR3 contains 14 residues. CDR1 is SEHNR, CDR2 FQNEAQ, per germline (reference sequence). For the CDR3, the DNA is TGTGCCAGCAGCTTAGTGGACGCGAATCAGCCCCAGCATTTT. This translates into CASSLVDANQPQHF.

V is TRBV5-1 and J is TRBJ1-1; a weak D match, TRBD1 (5 bases). V lost 6 bases and J lost 1, with 13 bases in between. The CDR3 runs to 14 residues. Germline values: CDR1 SGHRS, CDR2 YFSETQ. The CDR3 DNA reads as TGCGCCAGCACTTATGGGGACGGGAACACTGAAGCTTTCTTT. It encodes CASTYGDGNTEAFF.

The J gene is TRBJ1-4, the V gene TRBV30; a possible D gene is TRBD1 (6 bases). CDR1 GTSNPN and CDR2 SVGIG come from the germline V gene (reference sequence). V shed 2 bases and J shed 7 bases, with 8 bases lying between them. This CDR3 contains 12 residues. The CDR3 DNA reads as TGTGCCTGGAGTACGGACAGTGAAAAACTGTTTTTT. The encoded protein is CAWSTDSEKLFF.

The table lists this clone with a count of one. The rearrangement links TRBV6-1 to TRBJ2-5; TRBD2 is a possible D gene (7 bases). Looked up from germline, CDR1 is MNHNS and CDR2 is SASEGT. V lost 6 bases, J lost 1 base, and 12 bases lay in between. The CDR3 contains 14 residues. CDR3 protein: CASSLRGAQETQYF. For the CDR3, the DNA is TGTGCCAGCAGCCTCCGGGGGGCCCAAGAGACCCAGTACTTC.

The rearrangement uses TRBV7-6 and TRBJ2-2; 8 bases align to TRBD1. CDR3 length equals 15 residues. V lost 5 bases to trimming and J lost 9 bases; unmatched junction nucleotides: 11. Germline CDR1 SGHVS, CDR2 FNYEAQ. The CDR3 coding sequence is TGTGCCAGCAGCCCCGGACAGGGCCTGGGGTGGGAGCTGTTTTTT. Its translation: CASSPGQGLGWELFF.

This sequence joins TRBV6-4 and TRBJ2-7, with D possibly being TRBD1 or TRBD2 (5 bases each). The germline V gene has CDR1 MRHNA and CDR2 SNTAGT. The germline V and J ends were trimmed by 6 bases and 3 bases, with 18 bases remaining between them. This CDR3 comprises 15 residues. CDR3 DNA sequence: TGTGCCAGCAGGGAAGAGGGGTTCGGTATCTACGAGCAGTACTTC. Translating gives CASREEGFGIYEQYF.

The CDR3 sequence: CASSTSDRGLGSFF. CDR3 DNA sequence: TGCGCCAGCAGCACCTCCGACAGGGGGCTCGGCAGTTTCTTC. V usage is TRBV5-1 and J usage is TRBJ2-1, with 10 bases aligning to TRBD1. In germline, CDR1 is SGHRS, CDR2 YFSETQ. With V trimmed by 4 bases and J by 16 bases, 14 bases remained unmatched. CDR3 length equals 14 residues.

The chain employs TRBV29-1 and TRBJ2-1; 10 nucleotides align to TRBD2. The CDR3 totals 17 residues. Germline V CDR1 and CDR2: SQVTM, ANQGSEA. Unmatched junction bases numbered 13, after V lost 0 bases and J lost 8 bases. The CDR3 DNA sequence: TGCAGCGTTGAAGATATGGGGAGCGGGAGGGCAGTCGATGAGCAGTTCTTC. This translates into CSVEDMGSGRAVDEQFF.

The chain recombines TRBV15 with TRBJ2-5; 7 bases match TRBD2. The junction had 2 bases not matched to a gene; V was cut back by 6 bases and J by 1 base. The CDR3 is 13 amino acids. The germline gives CDR1 LNHNV, CDR2 YYDKDF (reference sequence). The CDR3 region is CATRQRGQETQYF. As DNA, the CDR3 is TGTGCCACCAGACAGCGGGGCCAAGAGACCCAGTACTTC.

The J gene is TRBJ1-5, the V gene TRBV27; D gene unclear. This CDR3 contains 14 residues. Trimming cost V 5 bases and J 0 bases, with 8 bases left between them. Germline V lookup: CDR1 MNHEY, CDR2 SMNVEV (reference sequence). The chain's CDR3 is CASSRPYSNQPQHF. The CDR3 bases are TGTGCCAGCAGTAGACCCTATAGCAATCAGCCCCAGCATTTT.

This chain links TRBV11-2 with TRBJ2-7; 9 bases agree with TRBD2. CDR3 length: 13 residues. CDR1 SGHAT and CDR2 FQNNGV come from the germline V gene. J gave up 2 bases and V 4 bases, and 0 bases lay outside the gene matches. CDR3 DNA: TGTGCCAGCAGCTGGACTAGCGCCTACGAGCAGTACTTC. This sequence encodes CASSWTSAYEQYF.

The chain employs TRBV19 and TRBJ2-2; no clear D. The CDR3 covers 12 residues. From germline, CDR1 is LNHDA and CDR2 SQIVND (reference sequence). Trimming stripped 6 bases from V and 6 bases from J, with 8 bases between. The DNA for the CDR3 is TGTGCCAGTAGCCACGGGTCCGGGGAGCTGTTTTTT. It yields the protein CASSHGSGELFF. The whole variable domain, filled in from reference TRBV19 and TRBJ2-2, reads DGGITQSPKYLFRKEGQNVTLSCEQNLNHDAMYWYRQDPGQGLRLIYYSQIVNDFQKGDIAEGYSVSREKKESFPLTVTSAQKNPTAFYLCASSHGSGELFFGEGSRLTVL.